The rows below give T cell receptor beta chains drawn from one sample of a study of T cells after yellow fever vaccination. TCRdb analysed the 5' RACE reads with MiXCR anew, one entry per CDR3 protein. The repertoire consists of a few hundred thousand distinct CDR3 sequences, with approximately 3.6% occurring once and the leading ten covering under 20%. The sequencing used PBMCs, collected 15 days after the yellow fever booster vaccination. The receptors here all came from a man aged 18-30 years who received the YFV17D yellow fever vaccine. Both conserved end residues are part of each CDR3. The D gene is left open where the match is weak. Only some rows state a clone size, as once, few, many or a class for expanded clones.

>-|TRBJ1-3|many|TRBV7-2
CASSFSKQGPRKDTIYF
TGTGCCAGCAGCTTTTCAAAACAGGGCCCACGAAAGGACACCATATATTTT
>-|TRBJ1-1|many|TRBV3-1
CASTPGVGAWTFF
TGTGCCAGCACTCCGGGTGTGGGGGCATGGACTTTCTTT
>-|TRBJ1-6|many|TRBV5-1
CASSLQGLNNSPLHF
TGCGCCAGCAGCTTGCAAGGGCTTAATAATTCACCCCTCCACTTT
>-|TRBJ1-5|many|TRBV7-8
CASSLGRRLVPQHF
TGTGCCAGCAGCTTAGGCCGCCGTCTGGTGCCCCAGCATTTT
>-|TRBJ2-3|many|TRBV6-5
CASSRSTAPTDTQYF
TGTGCCAGCAGCAGATCGACGGCCCCCACAGATACGCAGTATTTT
>-|TRBJ2-3|many|TRBV6-5
CASSSGLPSHTQYF
TGTGCCAGCAGTTCTGGACTCCCATCCCATACGCAGTATTTT
>-|TRBJ2-7|many|TRBV20-1
CSAILRDLSSYEQYF
TGCAGTGCGATTCTCCGGGACCTTAGCTCCTACGAGCAGTACTTC
>TRBD1|TRBJ2-7|many|TRBV7-2
CASSISTGAYEQYF
TGTGCCAGCAGCATATCGACAGGGGCCTACGAGCAGTACTTC
>-|TRBJ2-6|many|TRBV5-6
CASSHGANVLTF
TGTGCCAGCAGCCACGGGGCCAACGTCCTGACTTTC
>TRBD1|TRBJ1-1|-|TRBV12-3/TRBV12-4
CASRDRARPPEAFF
TGTGCCAGCAGGGACAGGGCTCGTCCCCCTGAAGCTTTCTTT